A selection of T cell receptor beta chains follows, all from one sample in a study of shared clonotypes between healthy human individuals. The assay was immunoSEQ multiplex PCR, and TCRdb's table has in-frame clones only and misses some. This table holds approximately 600,000 clones, about 95% found once. Sequenced material: naive CD8+ T cells sorted from blood. Source of these receptors: a woman in her thirties in good health. Both conserved end residues are part of each CDR3. The D gene is left open where the match is weak. For some rows the clone size is stated as once, few or many, or as a class when expanded; others skip it.

len	j_gene	abundance	v_gene	d_gene	CDR3aa	CDR3nt
17	TRBJ2-1	NA	TRBV6-7	NA	CASSYPYLSGSYNEQFF	TGTGCCAGCAGTTACCCCTATCTTAGCGGCAGTTACAATGAGCAGTTCTTC
14	TRBJ2-7	NA	TRBV28	NA	CASSLIGGAGEQYF	TGTGCCAGCAGTTTAATAGGGGGGGCAGGAGAGCAGTACTTC
17	TRBJ1-5	NA	TRBV10-3	NA	CAISESGAGDTLGPQHF	TGTGCCATCAGTGAGTCAGGGGCAGGGGACACCCTCGGGCCCCAGCATTTT
11	TRBJ1-1	NA	TRBV14	NA	CASSQDQRAFF	TGTGCCAGCAGCCAAGATCAGAGAGCTTTCTTT
14	TRBJ1-1	NA	TRBV6-5	NA	CASSYHTENTEAFF	TGTGCCAGCAGTTACCATACAGAAAACACTGAAGCTTTCTTT
15	TRBJ2-7	NA	TRBV7-9	TRBD1	CASSSGQGATYEQYF	TGTGCCAGCAGCTCGGGACAGGGGGCAACCTACGAGCAGTACTTC
14	TRBJ1-1	NA	TRBV9	NA	CASSVGYGNTEAFF	TGTGCCAGCAGCGTAGGATACGGGAACACTGAAGCTTTCTTT
17	TRBJ2-7	NA	TRBV5-6	TRBD2	CASSDGASGEVSYEQYF	TGTGCCAGCAGCGATGGTGCTAGCGGGGAAGTCTCCTACGAGCAGTACTTC
16	TRBJ2-7	NA	TRBV5-1	TRBD2	CASSLGGVAGVYEQYF	TGCGCCAGCAGCTTGGGCGGAGTAGCGGGAGTCTACGAGCAGTACTTC
14	TRBJ1-5	NA	TRBV28	NA	CAIQTGGSNQPQHF	TGTGCCATCCAAACCGGGGGCAGCAATCAGCCCCAGCATTTT
14	TRBJ1-4	NA	TRBV27	NA	CASSLLSSGEKLFF	TGTGCCAGCAGTTTACTGAGTTCAGGGGAAAAACTGTTTTTT
14	TRBJ1-2	NA	TRBV6-4	NA	CASSDNGRPYGYTF	TGTGCCAGCAGTGACAACGGTAGGCCCTATGGCTACACCTTC
16	TRBJ2-4	NA	TRBV2	NA	CASTEGPRIAKNIQYF	TGTGCCAGCACCGAGGGTCCCAGAATAGCCAAAAACATTCAGTACTTC
15	TRBJ2-1	NA	TRBV27	NA	CASTQSSGAYNEQFF	TGTGCCAGCACCCAAAGTAGCGGAGCTTACAATGAGCAGTTCTTC
13	TRBJ2-7	NA	TRBV2	TRBD2	CASSPPGLVEQYF	TGTGCCAGCAGTCCTCCGGGACTAGTAGAGCAGTACTTC
15	TRBJ2-1	NA	TRBV9	TRBD2	CASSEPGTSGYEQFF	TGTGCCAGCAGCGAACCCGGGACTAGCGGCTATGAGCAGTTCTTC
13	TRBJ2-7	once	TRBV27	NA	CASSLQGPYEQYF	TGTGCCAGCAGTTTACAGGGCCCCTACGAGCAGTACTTC
15	TRBJ2-7	NA	TRBV11-2	NA	CASSPRSLRAYEQYF	TGTGCCAGCAGCCCCCGTAGCCTCCGGGCCTACGAGCAGTACTTC
18	TRBJ2-7	NA	TRBV15	TRBD2	CATSRVSYTSGSTYEQYF	TGTGCCACCAGCAGAGTGAGTTATACTAGCGGGAGTACCTACGAGCAGTACTTC
17	TRBJ2-5	NA	TRBV7-9	TRBD2	CASSRGLAGGPEETQYF	TGTGCCAGCAGTAGGGGCCTAGCGGGAGGGCCTGAGGAGACCCAGTACTTC
14	TRBJ2-7	NA	TRBV11-1	NA	CASSHTGDIYEQYF	TGTGCCAGCAGTCATACCGGGGACATCTACGAGCAGTACTTC
14	TRBJ1-2	NA	TRBV28	TRBD1	CASSWDSRRGGYTF	TGTGCCAGCAGTTGGGACAGCCGGCGCGGTGGCTACACCTTC
15	TRBJ2-7	NA	TRBV13	TRBD2	CASSAGLAGVNEQYF	TGTGCCAGCAGCGCCGGACTAGCGGGAGTCAACGAGCAGTACTTC
15	TRBJ2-3	NA	TRBV13	TRBD1	CASSNLVQGENTQYF	TGTGCCAGCAGCAATCTAGTCCAGGGGGAAAATACGCAGTATTTT
13	TRBJ2-4	NA	TRBV29-1	NA	CSAQEGDEDIQYF	TGCAGCGCCCAAGAGGGGGATGAAGACATTCAGTACTTC
15	TRBJ1-1	NA	TRBV10-3	TRBD1	CAISAGQVSNTEAFF	TGTGCCATCAGTGCCGGACAGGTGTCGAATACTGAAGCTTTCTTT
13	TRBJ1-2	NA	TRBV6-5	NA	CASSYKGNYGYTF	TGTGCCAGCAGTTACAAGGGTAACTATGGCTACACCTTC
13	TRBJ1-1	NA	TRBV15	NA	CATSKGHGPKAFF	TGTGCCACCAGCAAGGGGCACGGTCCAAAAGCTTTCTTT